This T cell receptor beta chain was found in a study of shared clonotypes between healthy human individuals. Whole-study context: CD4 naive and CD4 memory each took three plates per donor, while CD8 naive took two and CD8 memory one. Study results and caveats: The low donor count limited represented genetic and exposure-history diversity.

Genomic DNA from each subset was divided evenly over several immunoSEQ plates. The sorted-subset replicate PCRs were given around 200 ng DNA, which is tens of thousands of T cell genomes. Method: immunoSEQ multiplex PCR; TCRdb's copy keeps in-frame clones and lacks some. The data show some 2,100,000 clones, with around 95% seen just once and around 0.13% held by the top ten. The CDR3 has 13 residues. Germline lookup yields CDR1 SGHRS and CDR2 YFSETQ. Trimming took 4 bases from V and 7 from J, leaving 15 bases between them. Worth noting for this clone: Its antigen is currently unknown.

The receptor's source is a man in his late teens or twenties in good health. The rearrangement links TRBV5-1 to TRBJ2-7; D may match TRBD1 or TRBD2 (7 bases each). Sequencing was performed on naive CD4+ T cells sorted from blood. Sample subset: CD45RA+ positively selected. The CDR3 loop reads CASSATGRGEQYF. In DNA, the CDR3 is TGCGCCAGCAGCGCGACAGGGAGGGGGGAGCAGTACTTC.